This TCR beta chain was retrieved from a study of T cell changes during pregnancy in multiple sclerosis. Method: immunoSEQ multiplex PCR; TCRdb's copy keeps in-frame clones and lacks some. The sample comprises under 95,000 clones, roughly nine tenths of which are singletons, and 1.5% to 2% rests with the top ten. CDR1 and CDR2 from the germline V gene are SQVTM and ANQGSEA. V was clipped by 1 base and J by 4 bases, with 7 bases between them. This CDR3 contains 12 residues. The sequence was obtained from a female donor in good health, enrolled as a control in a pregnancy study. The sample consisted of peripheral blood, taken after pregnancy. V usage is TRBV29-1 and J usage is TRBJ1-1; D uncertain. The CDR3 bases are TGCAGCGTTGAAGGGGAGGCCACTGAAGCTTTCTTT. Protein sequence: CSVEGEATEAFF.